The present T cell receptor beta chain was sequenced within a study of T-cell memory formation after mild COVID-19 (dated by TCRdb to the early 2020s). Background for the entire study: TCR sequence clusters from the two donors were largely donor specific. Two young, previously healthy adult volunteers made up the cohort, one male and one female. T-cell clones expanding and contracting after mild COVID-19 in a couple of donors were tracked by longitudinal TCRalpha and TCRbeta repertoire sequencing.

V was cut back by 4 bases and J by 9 bases, leaving a gap of 8 bases between them. For CDR1 and CDR2, the germline V gene lists SGHRS and YFSETQ. Its CDR3 holds 11 amino acids, cysteine through phenylalanine. Just CDR3 DNA is preserved here, 33 bases in frame from base 1. This clonotype was seen more than once but under ten times. The specificity of this receptor is unknown. No per-base quality is available; no much larger clone lies one base away. Study-wide findings and limitations: Only a couple of mild cases were covered in the study, and larger cohorts including severe cases with pre-infection samples were considered necessary. Whether the second-wave clones peaking on day 37 were SARS-CoV-2 specific was not confirmed. Contracting CD4+ clones appeared mostly in the CM and EM memory subsets, whereas CD8+ clones were enriched in EMRA. Clones contracting from day 15 to 85 had balanced CD4/CD8 phenotypes, while a second wave expanding from day 15 to 37 was biased towards CD4+. Some responding clones were detected in pre-infection memory, suggesting pre-existing cross-reactive memory T cells joined the SARS-CoV-2 response.

The run used an Illumina NovaSeq 6000. TCRalpha and TCRbeta cDNA libraries were constructed by 5'RACE with constant-segment primers, with sample barcodes and unique molecular identifiers being introduced. Trizol reagent was used to extract RNA from every sample. Library amplification was performed in two PCR steps, and a second sample barcode and Illumina TruSeq adapters were introduced in the second step. The libraries were sequenced on an Illumina NovaSeq using 2 x 150 bp paired-end reads. In the source study's methods: The reads were demultiplexed and collapsed into UMI-guided consensus sequences using migec v1.2.7. With mixcr v2.1.11, UMI consensuses were aligned to TRA and TRB V and J templates and assembled into clonotypes. A clonotype was counted as expanded or contracted only when both edgeR and NoisET called the clonotype significant, with the noise models trained on biological replicates. For edgeR calls, a false discovery rate-adjusted p below 0.01 and a log2 fold-change threshold of 1 were applied. As an exploratory analysis of dynamics, PCA with hierarchical clustering was applied to max-normalized trajectories of the 1000 most abundant clonotypes. Separately sequenced CD4+ and CD8+ repertoires were used to assign a CD4 or CD8 phenotype to each responding clone. TCRdb passed the public sequencing reads through fastp at Q25 and MiXCR, retaining productive beta sequences. Rows are unified per CDR3 protein, each entry keeping the most common DNA and genes. The V and J calls shown here were made by TCRdb, not taken from the authors' results. The sample data list tens of thousands of distinct CDR3 sequences, and about 13% of these were observed just once. Around a quarter of the sample rests with the top ten.

Ficoll-Paque density gradient centrifugation was the method used to isolate PBMCs. In this chain, TRBV5-1 is recombined with TRBJ1-3, with an unclear D gene assignment. The specimen sequenced was PBMCs or a T cell subset sorted from them (not recorded which). The receptor was isolated from an adult woman who had mild COVID-19 (a few samples of this study predate the infection). The sample titles of this study are shuffled in the database, so cell type and time point are left out; the donor was told from shared clones. At the DNA level, the sequence is TGCGCCAGCAGCCTGGGAGGCACCATATATTTT. Its translation is CASSLGGTIYF.